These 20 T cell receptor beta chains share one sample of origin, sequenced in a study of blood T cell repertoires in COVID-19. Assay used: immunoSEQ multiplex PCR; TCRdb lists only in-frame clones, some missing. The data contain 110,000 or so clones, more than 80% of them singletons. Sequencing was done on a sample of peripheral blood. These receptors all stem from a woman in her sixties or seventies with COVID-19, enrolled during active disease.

The CDR3 DNA reads TGTGCCAGCACCCGTGGCGGAGGCCTAGATACGCAGTATTTT. The encoded protein is CASTRGGGLDTQYF. The chain links TRBV6-5 to TRBJ2-3, with D perhaps matching TRBD2 (5 bases). CDR3 length equals 14 residues. V lost 7 bases and J 5 bases, leaving 16 bases between the germline ends. Germline CDR1 MNHEY, CDR2 SVGAGI.

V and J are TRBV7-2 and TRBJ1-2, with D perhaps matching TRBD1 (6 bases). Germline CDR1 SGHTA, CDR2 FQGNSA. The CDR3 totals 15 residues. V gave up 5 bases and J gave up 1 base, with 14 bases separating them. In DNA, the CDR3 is TGTGCCAGCAGCCCCAGGACAGCCGTTAACTATGGCTACACCTTC. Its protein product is CASSPRTAVNYGYTF.

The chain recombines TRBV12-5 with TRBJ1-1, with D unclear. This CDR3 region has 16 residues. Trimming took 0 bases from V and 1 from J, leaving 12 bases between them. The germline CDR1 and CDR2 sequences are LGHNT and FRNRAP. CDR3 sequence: CASGLVPRVRNTEAFF. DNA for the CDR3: TGTGCTAGTGGTTTGGTACCCCGGGTACGGAACACTGAAGCTTTCTTT.

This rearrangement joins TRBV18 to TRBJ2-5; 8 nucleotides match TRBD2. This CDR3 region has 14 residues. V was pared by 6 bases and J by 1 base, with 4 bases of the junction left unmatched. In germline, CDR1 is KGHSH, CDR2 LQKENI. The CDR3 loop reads CASSQLAVQETQYF. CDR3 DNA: TGTGCCAGCTCTCAACTAGCGGTCCAAGAGACCCAGTACTTC.

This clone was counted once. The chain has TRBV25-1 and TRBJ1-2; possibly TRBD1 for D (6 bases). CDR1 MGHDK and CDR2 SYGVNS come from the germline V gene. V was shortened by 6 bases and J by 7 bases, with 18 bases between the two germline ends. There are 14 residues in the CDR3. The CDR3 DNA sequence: TGTGCCAGCAGGGATGGTGGGGGCGAGGGTGGCTACACCTTC. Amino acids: CASRDGGGEGGYTF.

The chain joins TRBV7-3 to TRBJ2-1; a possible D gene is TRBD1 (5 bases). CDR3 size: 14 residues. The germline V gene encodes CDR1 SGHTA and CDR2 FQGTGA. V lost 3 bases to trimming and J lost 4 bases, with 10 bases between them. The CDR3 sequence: CASSFETAYNEQFF. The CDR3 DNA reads TGTGCCAGCAGCTTTGAGACAGCATACAATGAGCAGTTCTTC.

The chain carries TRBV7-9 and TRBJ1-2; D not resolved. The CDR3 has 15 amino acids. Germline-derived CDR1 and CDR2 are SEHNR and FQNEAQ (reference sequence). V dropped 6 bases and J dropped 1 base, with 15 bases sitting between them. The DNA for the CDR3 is TGTGCCAGCAGTCCTGGGTCGGGGAGTAACTATGGCTACACCTTC. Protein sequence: CASSPGSGSNYGYTF.

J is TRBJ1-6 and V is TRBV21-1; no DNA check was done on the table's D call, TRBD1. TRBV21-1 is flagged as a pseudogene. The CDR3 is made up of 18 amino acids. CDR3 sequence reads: CASRQGSSLGYYNSPLHF. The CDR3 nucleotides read TGTGCCAGCAGGCAGGGGTCCAGCCTGGGCTACTATAATTCACCCCTCCACTTT.

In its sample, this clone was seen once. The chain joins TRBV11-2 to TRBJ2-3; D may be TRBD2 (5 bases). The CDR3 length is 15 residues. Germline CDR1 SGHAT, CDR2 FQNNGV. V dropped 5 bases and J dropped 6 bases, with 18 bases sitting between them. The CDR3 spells CASSPNGLLTDTQYF. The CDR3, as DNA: TGTGCCAGCAGCCCAAACGGACTCCTCACGGATACGCAGTATTTT. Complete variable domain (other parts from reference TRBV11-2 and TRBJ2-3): EAGVAQSPRYKIIEKRQSVAFWCNPISGHATLYWYQQILGQGPKLLIQFQNNGVVDDSQLPKDRFSAERLKGVDSTLKIQPAKLEDSAVYLCASSPNGLLTDTQYFGPGTRLTVL.

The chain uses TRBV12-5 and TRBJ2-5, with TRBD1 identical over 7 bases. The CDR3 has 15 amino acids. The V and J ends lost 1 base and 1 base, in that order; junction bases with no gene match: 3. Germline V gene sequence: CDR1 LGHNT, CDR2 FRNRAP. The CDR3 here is CASGLGRGSQETQYF. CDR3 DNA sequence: TGTGCTAGTGGTTTGGGCAGGGGGAGCCAAGAGACCCAGTACTTC. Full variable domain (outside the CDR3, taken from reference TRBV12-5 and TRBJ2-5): DARVTQTPRHKVTEMGQEVTMRCQPILGHNTVFWYRQTMMQGLELLAYFRNRAPLDDSGMPKDRFSAEMPDATLATLKIQPSEPRDSAVYFCASGLGRGSQETQYFGPGTRLLVL.

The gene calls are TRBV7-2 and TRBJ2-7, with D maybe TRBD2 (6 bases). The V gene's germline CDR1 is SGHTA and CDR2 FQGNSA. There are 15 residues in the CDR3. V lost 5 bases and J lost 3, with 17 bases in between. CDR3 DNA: TGTGCCAGCAGCCCGGGAGACGGGGCTTACTACGAGCAGTACTTC. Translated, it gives CASSPGDGAYYEQYF.

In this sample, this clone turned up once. The CDR3 is CASRGGPSSYNEQFF. DNA for the CDR3: TGTGCCAGCAGGGGGGGGCCAAGCTCCTACAATGAGCAGTTCTTC. The chain links TRBV11-3 to TRBJ2-1, with a possible D match to TRBD2 (7 bases). Germline V gives CDR1 SGHNT, CDR2 YENEEA. Trimming left V 6 bases short and J 0 bases short, with 12 bases between. There are 15 residues in the CDR3.

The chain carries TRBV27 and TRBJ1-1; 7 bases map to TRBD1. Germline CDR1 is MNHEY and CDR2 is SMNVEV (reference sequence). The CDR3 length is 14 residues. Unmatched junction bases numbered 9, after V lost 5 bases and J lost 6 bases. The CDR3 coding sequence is TGTGCCAGCAGTCTACTACTACAGGGGTCTGAAGCTTTCTTT. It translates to CASSLLLQGSEAFF.

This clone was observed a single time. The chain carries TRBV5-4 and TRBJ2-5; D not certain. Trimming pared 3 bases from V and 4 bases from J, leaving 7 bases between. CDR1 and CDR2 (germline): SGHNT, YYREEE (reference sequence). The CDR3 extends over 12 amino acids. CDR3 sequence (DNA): TGTGCCAGCAGCTCCAGCGCAGAGACCCAGTACTTC. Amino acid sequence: CASSSSAETQYF.

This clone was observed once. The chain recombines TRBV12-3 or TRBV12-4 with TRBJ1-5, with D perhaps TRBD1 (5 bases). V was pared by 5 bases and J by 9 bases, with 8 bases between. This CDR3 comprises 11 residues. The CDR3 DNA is TGTGCCAGCAGTGGGGGAGGGCCCCAGCATTTT. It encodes CASSGGGPQHF.

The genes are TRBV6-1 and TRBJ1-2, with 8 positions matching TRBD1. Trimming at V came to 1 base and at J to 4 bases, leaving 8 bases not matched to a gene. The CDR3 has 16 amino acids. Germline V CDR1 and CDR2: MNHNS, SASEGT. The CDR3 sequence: CASSEVGYRGFYGYTF. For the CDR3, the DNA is TGTGCCAGCAGTGAAGTAGGTTACAGGGGGTTCTATGGCTACACCTTC.

This chain's CDR3 is CASSLLGQETQYF. As DNA, the CDR3 is TGCGCCAGCAGCTTGCTCGGTCAAGAGACCCAGTACTTC. V usage is TRBV5-1 and J usage is TRBJ2-5; D gene unclear. This CDR3 is built from 13 residues. Looked up from germline, CDR1 is SGHRS and CDR2 is YFSETQ. Trimming left V 1 base short and J 2 bases short, with 6 bases between.

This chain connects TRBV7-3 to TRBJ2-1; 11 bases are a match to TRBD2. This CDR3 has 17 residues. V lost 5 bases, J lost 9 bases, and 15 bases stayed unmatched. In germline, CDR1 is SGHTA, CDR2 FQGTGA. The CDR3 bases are TGTGCCAGCAGCCCCCATAGCGGGGGGGTAATTATCGGTGAGCAGTTCTTC. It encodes CASSPHSGGVIIGEQFF.

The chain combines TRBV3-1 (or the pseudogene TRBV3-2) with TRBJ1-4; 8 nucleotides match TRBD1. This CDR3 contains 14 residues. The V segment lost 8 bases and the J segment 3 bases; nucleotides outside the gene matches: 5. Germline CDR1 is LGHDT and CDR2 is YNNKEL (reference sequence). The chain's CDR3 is CASHQGASNEKLFF. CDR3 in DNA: TGTGCCAGCCACCAGGGGGCTTCTAATGAAAAACTGTTTTTT.

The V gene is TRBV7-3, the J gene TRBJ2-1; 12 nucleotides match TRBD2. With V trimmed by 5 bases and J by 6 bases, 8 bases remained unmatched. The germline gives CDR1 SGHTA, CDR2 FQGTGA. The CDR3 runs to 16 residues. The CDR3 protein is CASSETSGGMGNEQFF. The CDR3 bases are TGTGCCAGCAGCGAGACTAGCGGGGGCATGGGCAATGAGCAGTTCTTC.